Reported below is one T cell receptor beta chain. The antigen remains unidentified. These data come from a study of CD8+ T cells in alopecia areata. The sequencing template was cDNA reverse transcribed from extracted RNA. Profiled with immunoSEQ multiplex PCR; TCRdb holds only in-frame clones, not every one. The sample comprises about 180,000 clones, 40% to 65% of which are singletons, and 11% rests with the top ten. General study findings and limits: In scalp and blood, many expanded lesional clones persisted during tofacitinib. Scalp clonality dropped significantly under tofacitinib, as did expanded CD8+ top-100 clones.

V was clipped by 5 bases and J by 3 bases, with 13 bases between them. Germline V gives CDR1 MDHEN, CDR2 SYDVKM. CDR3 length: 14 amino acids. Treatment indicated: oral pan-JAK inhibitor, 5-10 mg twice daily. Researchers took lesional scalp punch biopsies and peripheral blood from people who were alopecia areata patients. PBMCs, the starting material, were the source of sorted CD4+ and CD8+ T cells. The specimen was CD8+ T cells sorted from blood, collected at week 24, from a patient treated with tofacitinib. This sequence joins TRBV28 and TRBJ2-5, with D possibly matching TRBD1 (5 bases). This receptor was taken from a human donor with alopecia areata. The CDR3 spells CASSPSDSKETQYF. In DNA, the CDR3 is TGTGCCAGCAGTCCGTCCGACAGTAAAGAGACCCAGTACTTC.